Listed below are T cell receptor beta chains from one sample, sequenced in a study of T cell changes during pregnancy in multiple sclerosis. Repertoires were generated with immunoSEQ multiplex PCR, while TCRdb's copy carries only in-frame clones and drops some. The repertoire holds under 150,000 clones, with 95% to 98% as singletons. The sample here was peripheral blood, taken after pregnancy. The receptors were sampled from a female donor with multiple sclerosis, enrolled in a pregnancy study. Both conserved end residues are part of each CDR3. Fields, in order: V gene, D gene, J gene, clone size, CDR3 protein, CDR3 DNA. The D gene is left open where the match is weak. Clone size, where shown, is once, few, many, or a class for clones that have expanded.

V: TRBV27
D: NA
J: TRBJ1-2
size: NA
CDR3: CASSLLGSRVWGRNGYTF
DNA: TGTGCCAGCAGTTTATTGGGTTCGCGGGTTTGGGGGCGCAATGGCTACACCTTC

V: TRBV19
D: TRBD1
J: TRBJ1-5
size: once
CDR3: CASRNQWTGHNQPQHF
DNA: TGTGCCAGTAGGAACCAGTGGACAGGGCACAATCAGCCCCAGCATTTT

V: TRBV9
D: TRBD1
J: TRBJ1-5
size: NA
CDR3: CASSVGTGHNQPQHF
DNA: TGTGCCAGCAGCGTAGGGACAGGTCACAATCAGCCCCAGCATTTT

V: TRBV5-4
D: NA
J: TRBJ2-2
size: NA
CDR3: CASSLGQSGTGELFF
DNA: TGTGCCAGCAGCTTGGGACAGTCGGGCACCGGGGAGCTGTTTTTT

V: TRBV5-6
D: TRBD1
J: TRBJ1-2
size: NA
CDR3: CASSAERGPDNYGYTF
DNA: TGTGCCAGCAGCGCAGAGAGGGGGCCAGACAACTATGGCTACACCTTC

V: TRBV28
D: TRBD1
J: TRBJ2-7
size: once
CDR3: CASSLSPTGEGGYEQYF
DNA: TGTGCCAGCAGTTTATCCCCGACAGGGGAAGGGGGCTACGAGCAGTACTTC

V: TRBV5-1
D: TRBD2
J: TRBJ2-3
size: NA
CDR3: CASSQGLAALNTQYF
DNA: TGCGCCAGCAGCCAGGGACTAGCGGCACTCAATACGCAGTATTTT

V: TRBV29-1
D: NA
J: TRBJ2-5
size: once
CDR3: CSVGFASQETQYF
DNA: TGCAGCGTTGGTTTCGCGTCCCAAGAGACCCAGTACTTC

V: TRBV20-1
D: NA
J: TRBJ2-1
size: NA
CDR3: CSAYDNEQFF
DNA: TGCAGTGCTTATGACAATGAGCAGTTCTTC

V: TRBV12-5
D: NA
J: TRBJ1-2
size: NA
CDR3: CASAGDDYGYTF
DNA: TGTGCTAGTGCCGGGGATGACTATGGCTACACCTTC

V: TRBV13
D: NA
J: TRBJ2-7
size: NA
CDR3: CASSLAGVNYEQYF
DNA: TGTGCCAGCAGCTTAGCGGGGGTAAACTACGAGCAGTACTTC

V: TRBV5-4
D: NA
J: TRBJ1-2
size: NA
CDR3: CASKPPTWPYGYTF
DNA: TGTGCCAGCAAACCACCCACCTGGCCCTATGGCTACACCTTC

V: TRBV4-3
D: NA
J: TRBJ2-6
size: NA
CDR3: CASSQDPGAGGANVLTF
DNA: TGCGCCAGCAGCCAAGATCCAGGGGCAGGAGGGGCCAACGTCCTGACTTTC

V: TRBV9
D: TRBD1
J: TRBJ2-5
size: NA
CDR3: CASSGTGQLETQYF
DNA: TGTGCCAGCAGCGGCACGGGACAGCTAGAGACCCAGTACTTC

V: TRBV28
D: NA
J: TRBJ2-7
size: once
CDR3: CASSFGEYYEQYF
DNA: TGTGCCAGCAGTTTTGGGGAGTACTACGAGCAGTACTTC

V: TRBV28
D: NA
J: TRBJ2-7
size: once
CDR3: CASSPLGGTRPEEQYF
DNA: TGTGCCAGCAGCCCCTTGGGGGGGACACGCCCTGAAGAGCAGTACTTC

V: TRBV7-9
D: TRBD1
J: TRBJ2-7
size: NA
CDR3: CASSPGTGGSYEQYF
DNA: TGTGCCAGCAGCCCCGGGACAGGGGGCTCCTACGAGCAGTACTTC

V: TRBV6-5
D: TRBD2
J: TRBJ2-1
size: NA
CDR3: CASSYGVAGGDEQFF
DNA: TGTGCCAGCAGTTACGGGGTAGCGGGAGGCGATGAGCAGTTCTTC

V: TRBV5-1
D: NA
J: TRBJ2-1
size: few
CDR3: CASSFRSEEQFF
DNA: TGCGCCAGCAGCTTTAGGAGCGAAGAGCAGTTCTTC

V: TRBV30
D: NA
J: TRBJ1-1
size: NA
CDR3: CAWSAGPEAFF
DNA: TGTGCCTGGAGCGCAGGGCCTGAAGCTTTCTTT

V: TRBV27
D: TRBD1
J: TRBJ2-7
size: NA
CDR3: CASRTDRETYEQYF
DNA: TGTGCCAGCAGAACCGACAGGGAGACCTACGAGCAGTACTTC

V: TRBV9
D: NA
J: TRBJ2-7
size: NA
CDR3: CASTDQAGEQYF
DNA: TGTGCCAGCACCGATCAAGCTGGCGAGCAGTACTTC

V: TRBV19
D: NA
J: TRBJ2-3
size: NA
CDR3: CATRPGLGTDTQYF
DNA: TGTGCCACACGACCGGGACTTGGCACAGATACGCAGTATTTT

V: TRBV19
D: TRBD2
J: TRBJ2-3
size: NA
CDR3: CASRSTSARTDTQYF
DNA: TGTGCCAGTAGGTCTACTAGCGCCCGCACAGATACGCAGTATTTT

V: TRBV6-1
D: TRBD2
J: TRBJ2-1
size: NA
CDR3: CASSVGGSPYNEQFF
DNA: TGTGCCAGCAGTGTCGGCGGGAGTCCCTACAATGAGCAGTTCTTC

V: TRBV9
D: NA
J: TRBJ2-3
size: NA
CDR3: CASSATLDTQYF
DNA: TGTGCCAGCAGCGCCACTTTAGATACGCAGTATTTT

V: TRBV5-1
D: NA
J: TRBJ1-1
size: NA
CDR3: CASSLGGLGTMNTEAFF
DNA: TGCGCCAGCAGCTTGGGGGGGCTGGGAACCATGAACACTGAAGCTTTCTTT

V: TRBV5-4
D: NA
J: TRBJ1-5
size: NA
CDR3: CASSLGGLDSNQPQHF
DNA: TGTGCCAGCAGCCTAGGGGGATTAGATAGCAATCAGCCCCAGCATTTT

V: TRBV6-6
D: NA
J: TRBJ2-1
size: NA
CDR3: CASSYERGGEQFF
DNA: TGTGCCAGCAGTTACGAGAGAGGAGGCGAGCAGTTCTTC

V: TRBV4-1
D: TRBD2
J: TRBJ2-3
size: NA
CDR3: CASSQVASGTDTQYF
DNA: TGCGCCAGCAGCCAAGTAGCTAGCGGGACAGATACGCAGTATTTT

V: TRBV5-6
D: TRBD2
J: TRBJ2-1
size: NA
CDR3: CASSRGTSWYNEQFF
DNA: TGTGCCAGCAGCCGCGGGACTAGCTGGTACAATGAGCAGTTCTTC